The present entry profiles one TCR beta chain with its context. A multiplex PCR was run with 60 Vbeta primers and 13 Jbeta primers. Clones were read by immunoSEQ multiplex PCR, and TCRdb kept only the in-frame ones, dropping some. Among 90,000 to 140,000 clones, about three quarters were seen once, and the ten largest hold roughly 9.2%. The CDR3 runs 14 residues. The trim removed 2 bases at V and 5 bases at J, leaving 2 bases unmatched. CDR1 MGHRA and CDR2 YSYEKL come from the germline V gene. The sample comes from a study of cytomegalovirus exposure and HLA in healthy donors. Study summary: Unique TCRs from HLA-typed donors, about 78 million of them, were held in an early data release.

The sequence was obtained from a woman aged 40 to 49 in good health and CMV-seropositive. The genes are TRBV4-1 and TRBJ2-5; 10 bases are a match to TRBD1. Input material: PBMCs. CDR3 sequence: CASSQSGQGETQYF. CDR3 in DNA: TGCGCCAGCAGCCAATCGGGACAGGGGGAGACCCAGTACTTC.